These 5 T cell receptor beta chains were sequenced from one sample in a study of OX40 agonist ivuxolimab in advanced cancers. The library was prepared using the immunoSEQ multiplex PCR assay. What TCRdb holds here is the immuneACCESS table cut down to in-frame rearrangements. Part of the clones is not present; checked against another copy, under half of the missing clones reflect an unresolved V gene, and the others are unexplained. The sample includes tens of thousands of clones, with approximately 90% observed a single time. Over 0.25% of the sample is held by the ten biggest clonotypes. This sample comprised CD4+ or CD8+ T cells sorted from blood, obtained in a trial of the OX40 agonist ivuxolimab. These receptors were collected from an adult with an advanced solid tumor such as melanoma, head and neck, liver or kidney cancer.

This clone was found once. The chain uses TRBV7-2 and TRBJ2-1; weak D call: TRBD2 (6 bases). From germline, CDR1 is SGHTA and CDR2 FQGNSA. V lost 2 bases, J lost 5 bases, and 7 bases lay in between. This CDR3 contains 13 residues. The CDR3 DNA reads TGTGCCAGCAGCTTATGGAGGGACAATGAGCAGTTCTTC. Residues: CASSLWRDNEQFF.

The chain recombines TRBV28 with TRBJ1-5; D is unclear. The CDR3 runs to 15 residues. Germline CDR1 is MDHEN and CDR2 is SYDVKM. Between the trimmed V and J ends, which lost 7 bases and 7 bases, there was a span of 20 bases. The CDR3 spells CASTPSGEVDQPQHF. The CDR3 DNA follows: TGTGCCAGCACCCCCAGCGGGGAAGTCGACCAGCCCCAGCATTTT.

Notes on this clone: Distinct nucleotide sequences in the sample also encode this CDR3. The chain couples TRBV15 to TRBJ1-5; D is unresolved. The V and J ends lost 1 base and 4 bases respectively, with 11 bases between them. The CDR3 loop spans 15 amino acids. Germline V lookup: CDR1 LNHNV, CDR2 YYDKDF (reference sequence). CDR3 region: CATSRVRGPNQPQHF. CDR3 DNA sequence: TGTGCCACCAGCAGAGTCCGTGGTCCAAATCAGCCCCAGCATTTT. Combining the CDR3 with reference TRBV15 and TRBJ1-5 gives the whole variable domain DAMVIQNPRYQVTQFGKPVTLSCSQTLNHNVMYWYQQKSSQAPKLLFHYYDKDFNNEADTPDNFQSRRPNTSFCFLDIRSPGLGDTAMYLCATSRVRGPNQPQHFGDGTRLSIL.

The chain links TRBV5-1 to TRBJ1-1; D may be TRBD1 (6 bases). Deletions cut 7 bases from V and 11 bases from J, with 21 bases between. Germline V CDR1 and CDR2: SGHRS, YFSETQ. This CDR3 comprises 13 residues. DNA of the CDR3: TGCGCCAGCGGGCCACAGGGTTTTCAGTCGGCTTTCTTT. Protein product: CASGPQGFQSAFF.

The chain couples TRBV2 to TRBJ2-5, with D maybe TRBD2 (6 bases). V shed 5 bases and J shed 4 bases, with 26 bases lying between them. Germline V gives CDR1 SNHLY, CDR2 FYNNEI. CDR3 length equals 18 residues. CDR3 nucleotide sequence: TGTGCCAGCAGTAACCCCCAAGACATTGGAGGGAGCGGAGAGACCCAGTACTTC. It translates to CASSNPQDIGGSGETQYF.